This is a list of T cell receptor beta chains from one sample in a study of blood T cell repertoires in COVID-19. Sequencing used immunoSEQ multiplex PCR; TCRdb keeps in-frame clones, though not all of them. The table lists around 250,000 clones, around four fifths of them singletons. Sequencing input: peripheral blood. These receptors originate from a young man who had recovered from COVID-19. Both conserved end residues are part of each CDR3. Fields, in order: D gene, clone size, J gene, CDR3 length, V gene, CDR3 protein, CDR3 DNA. The D gene is left open where the match is weak. Clone size, where shown, is once, few, many, or a class for clones that have expanded.

TRBD1,-,TRBJ1-2,16,TRBV19,CASRILGTGAFRGYTF,TGTGCCAGTAGGATACTAGGGACAGGGGCCTTCCGGGGCTACACCTTC
TRBD2,-,TRBJ2-5,16,TRBV19,CASSQLAGGLAQTQYF,TGTGCCAGTAGCCAACTAGCGGGGGGTCTGGCGCAGACCCAGTACTTC
-,-,TRBJ1-2,12,TRBV12-3/TRBV12-4,CASSPRNYGYTF,TGTGCCAGCAGCCCGCGGAACTATGGCTACACCTTC
-,-,TRBJ1-2,12,TRBV5-6,CASSQASYGYTF,TGTGCCAGCAGCCAAGCCTCTTATGGCTACACCTTC
-,-,TRBJ2-3,15,TRBV7-3,CASSLSSGFADTQYF,TGTGCCAGCAGCTTATCGTCGGGGTTCGCAGATACGCAGTATTTT
-,-,TRBJ1-6,15,TRBV5-1,CASSLGAGANSPLHF,TGCGCCAGCAGCTTGGGGGCAGGGGCCAATTCACCCCTCCACTTT
-,-,TRBJ2-7,13,TRBV4-1,CASSHLGLHEQYF,TGCGCCAGCAGCCACCTGGGGCTCCACGAGCAGTACTTC
TRBD1,many,TRBJ1-3,13,TRBV10-1,CASIRGPGNTIYF,TGCGCCAGCATCAGGGGGCCTGGAAACACCATATATTTT
-,-,TRBJ2-1,15,TRBV3-1/TRBV3-2,CASSQGVGVRNEQFF,TGTGCCAGCAGCCAAGGGGTAGGGGTTAGAAATGAGCAGTTCTTC
-,-,TRBJ2-3,16,TRBV5-4,CASSLAVGRATDTQYF,TGTGCCAGCAGCTTGGCAGTCGGCAGGGCCACAGATACGCAGTATTTT
TRBD2,-,TRBJ2-5,17,TRBV20-1,CSASYPSGGTLQETQYF,TGCAGTGCTAGTTATCCTAGCGGGGGGACGTTACAAGAGACCCAGTACTTC
TRBD2,-,TRBJ2-1,15,TRBV7-3,CASSPSGGPYNEQFF,TGTGCCAGCAGCCCTAGCGGGGGGCCCTACAATGAGCAGTTCTTC
-,-,TRBJ1-2,13,TRBV12-3/TRBV12-4,CASSLAQNYGYTF,TGTGCCAGCAGTTTAGCACAAAACTATGGCTACACCTTC
-,-,TRBJ2-7,14,TRBV7-9,CASSSPRGSYEQYF,TGTGCCAGCAGCTCGCCCAGGGGCTCCTACGAGCAGTACTTC
-,-,TRBJ2-1,16,TRBV7-8,CASLRRAGSSYNEQFF,TGTGCCAGCCTTCGGAGGGCTGGTAGCTCCTACAATGAGCAGTTCTTC
TRBD1,-,TRBJ2-3,14,TRBV2,CASSADRATDTQYF,TGTGCCAGCAGTGCGGACAGGGCCACAGATACGCAGTATTTT
TRBD1,once,TRBJ1-2,15,TRBV13,CASSLGQGRNYGYTF,TGTGCCAGCAGCCTAGGACAGGGGCGGAACTATGGCTACACCTTC
TRBD2,-,TRBJ2-1,18,TRBV27,CASSLLAGGISSYNEQFF,TGTGCCAGCAGTCTTCTAGCGGGGGGGATAAGCTCCTACAATGAGCAGTTCTTC
-,-,TRBJ1-2,15,TRBV5-6,CASSGYRIPNYGYTF,TGTGCCAGCAGCGGGTACAGGATTCCCAACTATGGCTACACCTTC
-,-,TRBJ1-1,14,TRBV4-2,CASSQEEVYTEAFF,TGTGCCAGCAGCCAAGAGGAGGTATACACTGAAGCTTTCTTT
-,-,TRBJ1-5,17,TRBV6-1,CASSELSWEGSNQPQHF,TGTGCCAGCAGTGAATTGTCGTGGGAGGGGAGCAATCAGCCCCAGCATTTT
TRBD1,-,TRBJ1-1,13,TRBV7-6,CASSSDRRTEAFF,TGTGCCAGCAGCTCGGACAGGCGCACTGAAGCTTTCTTT
-,-,TRBJ2-4,12,TRBV14,CASSQSGDIQYF,TGTGCCAGCAGCCAATCGGGGGACATTCAGTACTTC
TRBD2,few,TRBJ2-1,16,TRBV19,CASSAGGDYYGDEQFF,TGTGCCAGTAGTGCAGGCGGGGACTACTACGGCGATGAGCAGTTCTTC
-,few,TRBJ1-2,13,TRBV10-2,CASSELRDYGYTF,TGCGCCAGCAGTGAGCTCAGGGACTATGGCTACACCTTC
TRBD2,-,TRBJ2-3,16,TRBV7-3,CASSLFAGGSTDTQYF,TGTGCCAGCAGCTTATTCGCGGGGGGAAGCACAGATACGCAGTATTTT
TRBD1,once,TRBJ2-4,12,TRBV6-2/TRBV6-3,CASSRRQGVFYF,TGTGCCAGCAGTCGGAGACAGGGTGTCTTCTACTTC
-,once,TRBJ2-6,15,TRBV9,CASSANPQGANVLTF,TGTGCCAGCAGCGCCAATCCCCAGGGGGCCAACGTCCTGACTTTC
-,few,TRBJ1-4,15,TRBV27,CASSFSGSTNEKLFF,TGTGCCAGCAGTTTTTCGGGGTCAACTAATGAAAAACTGTTTTTT
TRBD1,-,TRBJ1-6,17,TRBV19,CASSRGQQSSYNSPLHF,TGTGCCAGTAGCCGGGGACAGCAGAGCTCCTATAATTCACCCCTCCACTTT
-,-,TRBJ1-3,15,TRBV6-5,CASRPDSGAGNTIYF,TGTGCCAGCAGACCCGATTCGGGGGCTGGAAACACCATATATTTT
-,-,TRBJ1-4,15,TRBV4-1,CASSQYRSLNEKLFF,TGCGCCAGCAGCCAATACAGAAGTTTAAATGAAAAACTGTTTTTT
-,-,TRBJ2-7,13,TRBV28,CASRTIRGYEQYF,TGTGCCAGCAGGACCATACGCGGGTACGAGCAGTACTTC
TRBD1,-,TRBJ1-1,14,TRBV5-6,CASSLSPGGTEAFF,TGTGCCAGCAGCTTAAGCCCAGGGGGGACTGAAGCTTTCTTT
TRBD1,once,TRBJ1-6,16,TRBV5-1,CASSSTGEPYNSPLHF,TGCGCCAGCAGCTCCACAGGGGAACCCTATAATTCACCCCTCCACTTT
-,-,TRBJ2-3,14,TRBV2,CASSEVLATDTQYF,TGTGCCAGCAGTGAAGTCCTAGCGACAGATACGCAGTATTTT
-,-,TRBJ1-1,13,TRBV11-2,CASSLDPRDEAFF,TGTGCCAGCAGCTTAGATCCCAGGGATGAAGCTTTCTTT
-,-,TRBJ2-5,14,TRBV18,CASSPFDSQETQYF,TGTGCCAGCTCACCATTTGACAGCCAAGAGACCCAGTACTTC
-,-,TRBJ1-5,13,TRBV12-3/TRBV12-4,CASSTGGNQPQHF,TGTGCCAGCAGTACAGGAGGCAATCAGCCCCAGCATTTT
-,-,TRBJ2-7,15,TRBV10-3,CAISELQGDGYEQYF,TGTGCCATCAGTGAGTTACAGGGAGATGGCTACGAGCAGTACTTC
TRBD2,-,TRBJ2-7,14,TRBV10-3,CAISGSGGSYEQYF,TGTGCCATCAGTGGTTCCGGGGGGTCCTACGAGCAGTACTTC
-,-,TRBJ1-5,16,TRBV6-6,CASSSKGGSSNQPQHF,TGTGCCAGCAGTTCCAAAGGGGGAAGTAGCAATCAGCCCCAGCATTTT
TRBD1,-,TRBJ1-6,15,TRBV27,CASSFRGQGNSPLHF,TGTGCCAGCAGTTTCAGGGGGCAGGGGAATTCACCCCTCCACTTT
TRBD1,-,TRBJ1-1,15,TRBV11-2,CASSVGQGPRTEAFF,TGTGCCAGCAGCGTAGGACAGGGGCCGAGGACTGAAGCTTTCTTT
TRBD1,-,TRBJ1-4,16,TRBV4-1,CASSQATGSFNEKLFF,TGCGCCAGCAGCCAGGCGACAGGGAGTTTTAACGAAAAACTGTTTTTT
TRBD2,-,TRBJ2-3,16,TRBV29-1,CSVGPGGGGRTDTQYF,TGCAGCGTGGGCCCCGGGGGCGGGGGGCGCACAGATACGCAGTATTTT
-,-,TRBJ2-3,16,TRBV7-6,CASSLGEPRITDTQYF,TGTGCCAGCAGCTTAGGAGAGCCCCGAATCACAGATACGCAGTATTTT